The sample holds many counts of the clone carrying this TCR beta chain. The antigen is undetermined. This record comes from a study of CD8+CD57+ T cells in acquired aplastic anemia. In the study overall: The study obtained an average of approximately 2.9 ug of DNA from sorted CD4+ and CD8+ cells.

The study profiled TCR beta VDJ and CDR3 using genomic DNA as template. TCRdb recomputed calls from the reads with MiXCR, one row per CDR3 protein. This table has over 150,000 distinct CDR3 sequences, about three fifths appearing once. CDR3 size: 13 residues. Trimming left V 0 bases short and J 1 base short, with 5 bases between. Germline V gives CDR1 SGDLS, CDR2 YYNGEE. Sequencing involved patients with CD8+CD57+ cell expansion previously shown by flow cytometry. Patients were treatment-naive when blood was sampled. The study's findings and limits: Patients and controls shared under 35 CD8+ CDR3 sequences, which appeared highly expressed in patients and within their immunodominant clones.

This TCR came from a human donor with aplastic anemia. The sample consisted of sorted CD4+, CD8+, or CD8+CD57+ T cells (not recorded which) from PBMCs. The chain links TRBV9 to TRBJ2-7, with D uncertain. The CDR3 is CASSVGASYEQYF. The CDR3, as DNA: TGTGCCAGCAGCGTAGGTGCATCCTACGAGCAGTACTTC.